This passage covers 24 T cell receptor beta chains from one sample sequenced in a study of early T cells in non-severe SARS-CoV-2 infection. TCRdb reanalysed the 5' RACE reads using MiXCR and keeps one entry per CDR3 protein. The sample shows 38,000 or so distinct CDR3 sequences, over 3.5% of them seen only once. Sequencing used whole blood. The source is an adult who was a healthcare worker with PCR-confirmed SARS-CoV-2 infection or an uninfected control (not recorded which).

This clonotype was seen a single time. A much larger clone differs by one base, so this may be a read error. The chain couples TRBV10-2 to TRBJ2-2; unclear D gene. The CDR3 spans 13 residues. CDR1 is WSHSY, CDR2 SAAADI, per germline. The CDR3 spells CASNELLSGELFF. The CDR3 DNA sequence: TGCGCCAGCAATGAGTTGCTTTCGGGGGAGCTGTTTTTT.

This clonotype was picked up many times. The J gene is TRBJ1-2, the V gene TRBV19, with 8 positions matching TRBD1. This CDR3 spans 14 amino acids. Germline assignment: CDR1 LNHDA and CDR2 SQIVND (reference sequence). J lost 8 bases, V lost 4 bases, and 9 bases had no gene match. This CDR3 is CASSSGQGGYGYTF. The CDR3 nucleotides read TGTGCCAGTAGTAGCGGACAGGGTGGATACGGCTACACCTTC.

This clonotype was detected many times. The chain couples TRBV7-3 to TRBJ2-5; 7 positions agree with TRBD2. The CDR3 extends over 13 amino acids. CDR1 and CDR2 from the germline V gene are SGHTA and FQGTGA. V was pared by 5 bases and J by 5 bases, with 5 bases of the junction left unmatched. CDR3 DNA sequence: TGTGCCAGCAGCGTCGGGACTATCGAGACCCAGTACTTC. Protein: CASSVGTIETQYF.

This clonotype was counted at least ten times. The rearrangement joins TRBV19 to TRBJ1-2; 8 nucleotides line up with TRBD1. Trimming cost V 4 bases and J 4 bases; bases outside gene matches: 8. The germline V gene encodes CDR1 LNHDA and CDR2 SQIVND (reference sequence). The CDR3 spans 15 residues. CDR3 sequence reads: CASSTDRAFPYGYTF. Here the CDR3 DNA reads TGTGCCAGTAGTACGGACAGGGCCTTTCCCTATGGCTACACCTTC.

This clonotype showed up many times. The genes are TRBV20-1 and TRBJ1-5, with TRBD1 as a possible D gene (5 bases). CDR1 is DFQATT, CDR2 SNEGSKA, per germline (reference sequence). This CDR3 is built from 15 residues. Trimming left V 3 bases short and J 8 bases short, with 20 bases between. The CDR3 DNA follows: TGCAGTGCTAGTACCGGGCCTAAAGGGGAAAAGCCCCAGCATTTT. Its translation: CSASTGPKGEKPQHF.

This clonotype counts as medium-sized. The chain uses TRBV20-1 and TRBJ2-7; D might be TRBD1 or TRBD2, each matching 5 bases. CDR1 is DFQATT and CDR2 is SNEGSKA in the germline V gene (reference sequence). V lost 0 bases and J 6 bases, leaving 18 bases between the germline ends. CDR3 size: 15 residues. The CDR3 nucleotides read TGCAGTGCTAGAGATCCACTCGAAGGGGACGGCGAGCAGTACTTC. This translates into CSARDPLEGDGEQYF.

This clonotype was picked up many times. The rearrangement links TRBV10-3 to TRBJ2-3, with 8 bases fitting TRBD2. The CDR3 extends over 16 amino acids. Trimming at V came to 6 bases and at J to 1 base, leaving 9 bases not matched to a gene. The germline V gene encodes CDR1 ENHRY and CDR2 SYGVKD. The CDR3 protein is CAIRRERGSGTDTQYF. The CDR3, as DNA: TGTGCCATCAGGCGGGAGCGGGGGAGTGGCACAGATACGCAGTATTTT.

The V call is TRBV12-3 or TRBV12-4, the J call TRBJ2-5; D not resolved. The CDR3 length is 11 residues. V was trimmed by 6 bases and J by 2 bases, leaving 4 bases between them. CDR3 residues: CASSRQETQYF. CDR3 nucleotide sequence: TGTGCCAGCAGCCGACAAGAGACCCAGTACTTC.

This clonotype was observed at least ten times. CDR3 sequence reads: CASSLEGHLTDTQYF. Written as DNA, the CDR3 is TGTGCCAGCAGTCTGGAGGGACACCTCACAGATACGCAGTATTTT. The chain uses TRBV27 and TRBJ2-3, with D tentatively TRBD1 or TRBD2 (6 bases each). The CDR3 spans 15 residues. From germline, CDR1 is MNHEY and CDR2 SMNVEV (reference sequence). V was pared by 5 bases and J by 2 bases, with 14 bases between.

This clonotype was counted only a few times. This rearrangement joins TRBV29-1 to TRBJ2-3; the match to TRBD2 covers 15 bases. This CDR3 has 16 residues. Per germline, CDR1 SQVTM and CDR2 ANQGSEA. Trimming removed 5 bases from V and 5 bases from J; junction bases left unmatched: 8. The CDR3 protein is CSVLGTSGGIRDTQYF. For the CDR3, the DNA is TGCAGCGTTCTAGGGACTAGCGGGGGGATTCGAGATACGCAGTATTTT.

This clonotype was seen many times. The V call is TRBV20-1, the J call TRBJ1-2, with 7 positions matching TRBD1. Per germline, CDR1 DFQATT and CDR2 SNEGSKA (reference sequence). V shed 0 bases, J shed 4 bases, and the junction held 8 bases outside the gene matches. There are 15 residues in the CDR3. Here the CDR3 reads CSARDEGAGSYGYTF. The CDR3 DNA reads TGCAGTGCTAGAGATGAGGGGGCTGGGAGCTATGGCTACACCTTC.

This clonotype was seen more than once but under ten times. This sequence joins TRBV7-9 and TRBJ2-1; D is uncertain. Trimming took 5 bases from V and 7 from J, leaving 9 bases between them. The CDR3 covers 12 residues. Germline lookup yields CDR1 SEHNR and CDR2 FQNEAQ (reference sequence). CDR3 coding DNA: TGTGCCAGCAGCGCCGAGGAGAATGAGCAGTTCTTC. It is translated as CASSAEENEQFF.

The table lists this clonotype with many counts. The V gene is TRBV10-3, the J gene TRBJ2-3, with 8 nucleotides matching TRBD2. The CDR3 spans 16 residues. Trimming removed 3 bases from V and 3 bases from J; junction bases left unmatched: 8. Germline V gene sequence: CDR1 ENHRY, CDR2 SYGVKD. CDR3 coding DNA: TGTGCCATCAGTGATAGTAGTTCTAGCGGGACAGATACGCAGTATTTT. Its translation: CAISDSSSSGTDTQYF.

This clonotype was recorded at least ten times. This chain uses TRBV9 with TRBJ2-2; no firm D call. The CDR3 runs to 15 residues. Germline CDR1 is SGDLS and CDR2 is YYNGEE. Trimming took off 7 bases at V and 0 bases at J, with 13 bases between the two ends. The CDR3 coding sequence is TGTGCCAGCTCAGGCACCCACACGAACACCGGGGAGCTGTTTTTT. Amino acids: CASSGTHTNTGELFF.

At least ten counts were recorded for this clonotype. V and J are TRBV18 and TRBJ2-5; 7 bases map to TRBD2. The CDR3 is made up of 14 amino acids. Germline values: CDR1 KGHSH, CDR2 LQKENI. The V segment lost 6 bases and the J segment 6 bases; nucleotides outside the gene matches: 10. DNA for the CDR3: TGTGCCAGCTCCCCAGCCGGGGAGGGGAAGACCCAGTACTTC. Protein: CASSPAGEGKTQYF.

The table lists this clonotype with many counts. This chain's CDR3 is CASSAGTEPQHF. The DNA for the CDR3 is TGTGCCAGCAGTGCCGGGACTGAGCCCCAGCATTTT. The gene calls are TRBV12-3 or TRBV12-4 and TRBJ1-5, with D perhaps matching TRBD1 (5 bases). Trimming took off 5 bases at V and 8 bases at J, with 10 bases between the two ends. The CDR3 loop spans 12 amino acids.

V gene TRBV2 combines with J gene TRBJ2-7; TRBD1 matches at 8 bases. V trimming: 6 bases; J trimming: 5 bases; junction bases outside the gene matches: 12. The germline CDR1 and CDR2 sequences are SNHLY and FYNNEI. The CDR3 has 15 residues. Written as DNA, the CDR3 is TGTGCCAGCAGCAAGATCGGACAGGGCGTGGACGAGCAGTACTTC. It is translated as CASSKIGQGVDEQYF.

The table lists this clonotype with many counts. V usage is TRBV20-1 and J usage is TRBJ2-1; 11 positions agree with TRBD2. Looked up from germline, CDR1 is DFQATT and CDR2 is SNEGSKA (reference sequence). With 3 bases clipped from V and 9 bases from J, the junction kept 7 bases outside the gene matches. CDR3 length: 14 residues. The CDR3: CSASYSGGEGEQFF. In DNA form, the CDR3 reads TGCAGTGCTAGTTATAGCGGGGGGGAAGGTGAGCAGTTCTTC.

This clonotype was seen ten or more times. This chain uses TRBV6-4 with TRBJ2-1; D is perhaps TRBD1 or TRBD2 (6 bases each). V lost 1 base and J lost 9, with 10 bases in between. Germline assignment: CDR1 MRHNA and CDR2 SNTAGT. The CDR3 is made up of 13 amino acids. DNA for the CDR3: TGTGCCAGCAGTGACTGGAAGGGGGGTGAGCAGTTCTTC. Translation gives CASSDWKGGEQFF.

The chain joins TRBV5-1 to TRBJ2-5; D gene ambiguous. Germline CDR1 and CDR2: SGHRS and YFSETQ. V shed 4 bases and J shed 4 bases, with 11 bases lying between them. CDR3 length: 13 residues. This chain's CDR3 is CASSPEMGETQYF. CDR3 bases: TGCGCCAGCAGCCCAGAGATGGGAGAGACCCAGTACTTC.

This clonotype was seen many times. V usage is TRBV6-1 and J usage is TRBJ1-5, with unresolved D. Trimming removed 6 bases at V and 10 bases at J, with 16 bases between. Germline loops: CDR1 MNHNS, CDR2 SASEGT. This CDR3 region has 13 residues. Written as DNA, the CDR3 is TGTGCCAGCAGCCTCCTTCCAACGAACCCCCAGCATTTT. Translation gives CASSLLPTNPQHF.

This chain joins TRBV30 and TRBJ2-7, with no clear D. V was cut by 2 bases and J by 5 bases, with 10 bases left in between. Germline V gene data show CDR1 as GTSNPN and CDR2 as SVGIG (reference sequence). The CDR3 is 12 residues long. CDR3 nucleotide sequence: TGTGCCTGGAGTCCGGTTGGCAACGAGCAGTACTTC. This translates into CAWSPVGNEQYF.

The chain has TRBV7-9 and TRBJ2-5, with unresolved D. V was shortened by 5 bases and J by 0 bases, with 13 bases between the two germline ends. The CDR3 extends over 15 amino acids. Germline-derived CDR1 and CDR2 are SEHNR and FQNEAQ (reference sequence). This CDR3 reads CASSQVPPNQETQYF. CDR3 nucleotides: TGTGCCAGCAGCCAAGTACCCCCCAACCAAGAGACCCAGTACTTC.

This clonotype was recorded a few times. This chain links TRBV3-1 with TRBJ2-2, with D possibly matching TRBD1 (5 bases). Germline V gives CDR1 LGHDT, CDR2 YNNKEL (reference sequence). Trimming took 5 bases from V and 3 from J, leaving 10 bases between them. The length of the CDR3 is 14 residues. CDR3 coding DNA: TGTGCCAGCAGCAGGACATCTGACACCGGGGAGCTGTTTTTT. The encoded protein is CASSRTSDTGELFF.